This passage covers 9 T cell receptor beta chains from one sample sequenced in a study of shared clonotypes between healthy human individuals (dated by TCRdb to the early 2020s). Library generation was performed with the immunoSEQ multiplex PCR assay. What TCRdb holds here is the immuneACCESS table cut down to in-frame rearrangements. Part of the clones is not present; checked against another copy, under half of the missing clones reflect an unresolved V gene, and the others are unexplained. Within this sample are 2 million to 2.5 million clones, with under 97% of them counted one time only. The top ten clones comprise 0.1% to 0.15% of the sample. Sequencing was done on a sample of naive CD4+ T cells sorted from blood. Interpreted using the paper, the cell subset or site label stands for: CD45RA+ positively selected. These receptors all stem from a man between 18 and 29 years old in good health.

V usage is TRBV12-5 and J usage is TRBJ1-1; D is unresolved. V lost 4 bases, J lost 3 bases, and 9 bases lay in between. Germline-derived CDR1 and CDR2 are LGHNT and FRNRAP. This CDR3 has 13 residues. The CDR3 sequence: CASGSRPDTEAFF. The CDR3 nucleotides read TGTGCTAGTGGTTCGCGCCCGGACACTGAAGCTTTCTTT.

This chain links TRBV5-4 with TRBJ2-3, with 13 bases that match TRBD2. J was trimmed by 2 bases and V by 4 bases; bases with no gene match: 4. Germline CDR1 and CDR2: SGHNT and YYREEE (reference sequence). The CDR3 totals 16 residues. The CDR3 loop is CASSRLAGGHTDTQYF. CDR3 in DNA: TGTGCCAGCAGCCGACTAGCGGGGGGACACACAGATACGCAGTATTTT.

This chain links TRBV6-1 with TRBJ2-3; D perhaps matches TRBD2 (6 bases). V dropped 1 base and J dropped 0 bases, with 8 bases sitting between them. The CDR3 covers 15 residues. Per germline, CDR1 MNHNS and CDR2 SASEGT. The CDR3 region has the DNA TGTGCCAGCAGTGAAGATGCGGGGAGCACAGATACGCAGTATTTT. It specifies CASSEDAGSTDTQYF.

V is TRBV6-6 and J is TRBJ2-2; D not resolved. V was pared by 5 bases and J by 1 base, with 11 bases between. Germline V gene data show CDR1 as MNHNY and CDR2 as SVGAGI (reference sequence). The CDR3 extends over 15 amino acids. The CDR3 is CASSTGPLNTGELFF. The CDR3 DNA sequence: TGTGCCAGCAGTACCGGGCCCTTGAACACCGGGGAGCTGTTTTTT.

This rearrangement joins TRBV5-1 to TRBJ1-2; D is unclear. The CDR3 extends over 13 amino acids. Germline assignment: CDR1 SGHRS and CDR2 YFSETQ. Trimming left V 4 bases short and J 6 bases short, with 13 bases between. The CDR3 sequence: CASSTPTSNGYTF. The CDR3 nucleotides are TGCGCCAGCAGCACACCGACATCCAATGGCTACACCTTC.

The chain is built from TRBV6-4 and TRBJ2-7; the D is unclear. CDR3 size: 12 residues. Trimming cost V 1 base and J 3 bases, with 4 bases left between them. CDR1 and CDR2 (germline): MRHNA, SNTAGT. The CDR3 loop reads CASSDYLYEQYF. The CDR3 nucleotides read TGTGCCAGCAGTGACTATCTCTACGAGCAGTACTTC.

This chain connects TRBV10-3 to TRBJ2-1; tentatively, D is TRBD1 or TRBD2 (7 bases each). This CDR3 is built from 17 residues. V lost 6 bases and J lost 4, with 22 bases in between. Germline lookup yields CDR1 ENHRY and CDR2 SYGVKD. Written as DNA, the CDR3 is TGTGCCATCAGCTCTCTCCAGGGGGGGTTAAGGTACAATGAGCAGTTCTTC. Its translation: CAISSLQGGLRYNEQFF.

As DNA, the CDR3 is TGTGCCAGCAATACGGACAGGCAATATGGCTACACCTTC. It specifies CASNTDRQYGYTF. The rearrangement joins TRBV28 to TRBJ1-2, with 7 positions matching TRBD1. This CDR3 comprises 13 residues. Germline V gene lookup returns CDR1 MDHEN and CDR2 SYDVKM. V trimming: 7 bases; J trimming: 5 bases; junction bases outside the gene matches: 7.

This clone has more than one count but fewer than ten. This sample includes further DNA sequences coding for the same CDR3. This rearrangement joins TRBV5-1 to TRBJ2-5; D gene ambiguous. The CDR3 has 11 amino acids. V was shortened by 4 bases and J by 1 base, with 2 bases between the two germline ends. Germline values: CDR1 SGHRS, CDR2 YFSETQ. CDR3 sequence (DNA): TGCGCCAGCAGCATCCAAGAGACCCAGTACTTC. Its translation: CASSIQETQYF.